These T cell receptor beta chains were read from a single sample in a study of CXCR3-negative and CXCR3-positive naive CD8 T cells. From the 5' RACE reads, TCRdb lists one entry per CDR3 protein and no DNA. This table lists 70,000 to 95,000 distinct CDR3 sequences. Sequences were obtained from naive CXCR3- CD8+ T cells from blood. The receptors were gathered from a human donor in good health. Some clones in this sample may be carry-over from other donors' samples. Each CDR3 is given with its conserved first and last residue.

TRBV6-5,TRBJ1-1,CASTNTAGVEAFF
TRBV28,TRBJ2-2,CASSGVGAETGELFF
TRBV6-6,TRBJ2-1,CASRPTGTANNEQFF
TRBV2,TRBJ2-3,CAERRGDTQYF
TRBV2,TRBJ2-1,CAVRGTGYYNEQFF
TRBV7-9,TRBJ2-3,CASSLGGTSKSDTQYF
TRBV29-1,TRBJ2-1,CSVGLTGTYYNEQFF
TRBV7-9,TRBJ2-7,CASSLAQLASEQYF
TRBV5-1,TRBJ2-6,CASSPGQVTSSGANVLTF
TRBV5-1,TRBJ1-1,CASSLVSVNTEAFF
TRBV7-9,TRBJ2-7,CASSPDRSYEQYF
TRBV6-5,TRBJ2-3,CASSPASPDTQYF
TRBV7-9,TRBJ2-5,CASSPLFGTNQETQYF
TRBV29-1,TRBJ2-1,CSVEAAGRYGEQFF
TRBV28,TRBJ2-3,CASSLGGGTIYTDTQYF
TRBV7-3,TRBJ2-2,CASSLSGAGELFF
TRBV29-1,TRBJ2-1,CSVGGFSYNEQFF
TRBV14,TRBJ2-2,CASSQDFVTNAGELFF
TRBV7-8,TRBJ1-1,CASSLVVGDTEAFF
TRBV9,TRBJ2-5,CASSVETGQETQYF
TRBV29-1,TRBJ1-1,CSANGEGGTEAFF
TRBV14,TRBJ2-7,CASSLTRAGGLGEQYF
TRBV12-3/TRBV12-4,TRBJ2-2,CASSQGLGGGELFF
TRBV29-1,TRBJ1-4,CSALFPLGEKLFF
TRBV30,TRBJ1-1,CAWSGQINTEAFF
TRBV10-1,TRBJ2-7,CASSGQSYEQYF
TRBV5-1,TRBJ2-7,CASSLGSQEQYF
TRBV7-9,TRBJ1-4,CASSPRQGTNEKLFF
TRBV7-9,TRBJ1-2,CASSGQQGDYARDYGYTF
TRBV7-9,TRBJ2-7,CASSQRDSPWEQYF
TRBV29-1,TRBJ2-4,CSVELRGIPIQYF
TRBV4-1,TRBJ2-7,CASSQLTGLYEQYF
TRBV5-1,TRBJ2-7,CASSLEGGAAQYF
TRBV7-9,TRBJ2-1,CASSSPTSGRGNEQFF
TRBV7-6,TRBJ2-1,CASSLGTRVFF
TRBV6-5,TRBJ2-3,CASSYRDSHTDTQYF
TRBV4-3,TRBJ1-4,CASKGDRARTNEKLFF
TRBV7-9,TRBJ2-7,CASSLVGPYEQYF
TRBV4-1,TRBJ2-7,CASSQYGGELPEQYF
TRBV12-3/TRBV12-4,TRBJ2-2,CASSASGGAIGELFF
TRBV28,TRBJ2-1,CASSSGLADFYNEQFF
TRBV20-1,TRBJ2-7,CSASGTAVDYEQYF
TRBV27,TRBJ1-1,CASSLIGVPEAFF
TRBV4-1,TRBJ1-2,CASSKDRTGGYTF
TRBV5-1,TRBJ2-1,CASSPSNGNEQFF
TRBV12-3/TRBV12-4,TRBJ2-6,CASSFGGANVLTF
TRBV5-1,TRBJ2-2,CASSLLAGGITGELFF
TRBV7-9,TRBJ2-2,CASSSQGGENTGELFF
TRBV29-1,TRBJ2-1,CSVEAQASSYNEQFF
TRBV19,TRBJ2-7,CASSSTARVIYEQYF
TRBV20-1,TRBJ1-1,CSASWGGNTEAFF